The clone carrying this T cell receptor (beta chain) was seen ten or more times. CDR1 is SGHTA, CDR2 FQGNSA, per germline. The germline V and J ends were trimmed by 1 base and 3 bases, with 16 bases remaining between them. This CDR3 contains 17 residues. Template-switch 5'RACE cDNA synthesis added a 10-nucleotide unique molecular identifier. Via MiXCR, TCRdb re-called the 5' RACE reads, giving one row per CDR3 protein. The sample has 40,000 to 50,000 distinct CDR3 sequences, 10% seen once. The sample originates from a study of neurological immune-mediated disorders. Sequenced input: PBMCs. This TCR came from a woman in her forties with HTLV-1-associated myelopathy (HAM/TSP). This chain connects TRBV7-2 to TRBJ2-1; the D gene is possibly TRBD1 (5 bases). The CDR3 spells CASSLVPPGLGYNEQFF. CDR3 nucleotides: TGTGCCAGCAGCTTAGTGCCCCCAGGGCTTGGCTACAATGAGCAGTTCTTC.